These T cell receptor beta chains were read from a single sample in a study of cytomegalovirus exposure and HLA in healthy donors. Only in-frame clones appear in the TCRdb table, and some are missing; sequencing was by immunoSEQ multiplex PCR. The table lists more than 150,000 clones, over 65% of them singletons. The specimen was PBMCs. These receptors all come from a young man in good health and CMV-seronegative. Each CDR3 is given with its conserved first and last residue. The D gene is left open where the match is weak. Only part of the rows carry a size: once, few, many, or a class if the clone is expanded.

cdr3_nt | cdr3_aa | j_call | d_call | clone_size | v_call
TGTGCCAGCAGCTTAGTAAGGGGTTCCTACAATGAGCAGTTCTTC | CASSLVRGSYNEQFF | TRBJ2-1 | - | - | TRBV11-2
TGTGCCAGCAGCCAAAAAAACAGGGGGCTTGGCGGGACAGAGCAGTTCTTC | CASSQKNRGLGGTEQFF | TRBJ2-1 | TRBD1 | - | TRBV13
TGTGCCAGCAGTCAAACAGGGGACGAGCAGTACTTC | CASSQTGDEQYF | TRBJ2-7 | TRBD1 | - | TRBV7-9
TGTGCCACCAGCAGAGTTGGAGGGTCTAATGAAAAACTGTTTTTT | CATSRVGGSNEKLFF | TRBJ1-4 | - | - | TRBV15
TGTGCCTCGAGTTGGGGGGGCGTTAACTATGGCTACACCTTC | CASSWGGVNYGYTF | TRBJ1-2 | - | - | TRBV30
TGTGCCAGCAGCTTCCTTTTTAGTCCCGCTGGCTACACCTTC | CASSFLFSPAGYTF | TRBJ1-2 | - | - | TRBV7-2
TGTGCCAGCAGCTTGGTTGAGACAGGCTTCTACCAAGAGACCCAGTACTTC | CASSLVETGFYQETQYF | TRBJ2-5 | - | - | TRBV5-8
TGTGCCAGCAGCTTAGCGTCGCAGGTTAGGGGTGGCTACACCTTC | CASSLASQVRGGYTF | TRBJ1-2 | - | - | TRBV7-2
TGTGCCAGCAGCCTCTCGCTAGCGGGAACCTACGAGCAGTACTTC | CASSLSLAGTYEQYF | TRBJ2-7 | TRBD2 | - | TRBV7-6
TGTGCCTGCAGGCTCTATGGCTACACCTTC | CACRLYGYTF | TRBJ1-2 | - | once | TRBV30
TGTGCCAGCAGTTACGGTCAGGATACGCAGTATTTT | CASSYGQDTQYF | TRBJ2-3 | - | few | TRBV6-6
TGTGCCAGCAGCTCGACTAGCGGTGAGGGGGCCTACGAGCAGTACTTC | CASSSTSGEGAYEQYF | TRBJ2-7 | TRBD2 | - | TRBV13
TGTGCCAGTAGTAGGGGCGGGACAGGGGGTGAAAAACTGTTTTTT | CASSRGGTGGEKLFF | TRBJ1-4 | TRBD1 | few | TRBV19
TGTGCCAGCTCACCGGGAGGGAGAGGTACTGAAGCTTTCTTT | CASSPGGRGTEAFF | TRBJ1-1 | - | - | TRBV18
TGTGCCAGCAGTTACTCGTCCGAGGGGGGGTTAACGCAGTATTTT | CASSYSSEGGLTQYF | TRBJ2-3 | - | - | TRBV6-5
TGTGCCAGCAGTTCTAGCGGGGGGGCTTTCGCGAACACCGGGGAGCTGTTTTTT | CASSSSGGAFANTGELFF | TRBJ2-2 | TRBD2 | - | TRBV5-6
TGTGCCAGCAAGCGGGAACAGGGGGGAACCTACGAGCAGTACTTC | CASKREQGGTYEQYF | TRBJ2-7 | - | - | TRBV6-1
TGTGCCAGCAGCTTTGTAACCTACGAGCAGTACTTC | CASSFVTYEQYF | TRBJ2-7 | - | - | TRBV5-5
TGCGCCAGCAGCTGGACTAGCGGGAGGATTCTAAACAATGAGCAGTTCTTC | CASSWTSGRILNNEQFF | TRBJ2-1 | TRBD2 | - | TRBV5-1
TGTGCCAGCAGCTCAGATTACGAGCAGTACTTC | CASSSDYEQYF | TRBJ2-7 | - | few | TRBV7-2